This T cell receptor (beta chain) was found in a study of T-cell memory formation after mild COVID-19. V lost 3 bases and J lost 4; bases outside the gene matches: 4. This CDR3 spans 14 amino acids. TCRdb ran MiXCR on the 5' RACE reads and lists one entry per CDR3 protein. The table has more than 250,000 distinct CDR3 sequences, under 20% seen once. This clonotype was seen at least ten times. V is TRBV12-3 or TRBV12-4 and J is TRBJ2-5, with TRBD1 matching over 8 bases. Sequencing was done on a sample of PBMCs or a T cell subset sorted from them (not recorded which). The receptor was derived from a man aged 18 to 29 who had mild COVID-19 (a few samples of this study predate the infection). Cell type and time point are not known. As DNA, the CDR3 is TGTGCCAGCAGTTTCAGGGGGCAGAGAGAGACCCAGTACTTC. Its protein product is CASSFRGQRETQYF.